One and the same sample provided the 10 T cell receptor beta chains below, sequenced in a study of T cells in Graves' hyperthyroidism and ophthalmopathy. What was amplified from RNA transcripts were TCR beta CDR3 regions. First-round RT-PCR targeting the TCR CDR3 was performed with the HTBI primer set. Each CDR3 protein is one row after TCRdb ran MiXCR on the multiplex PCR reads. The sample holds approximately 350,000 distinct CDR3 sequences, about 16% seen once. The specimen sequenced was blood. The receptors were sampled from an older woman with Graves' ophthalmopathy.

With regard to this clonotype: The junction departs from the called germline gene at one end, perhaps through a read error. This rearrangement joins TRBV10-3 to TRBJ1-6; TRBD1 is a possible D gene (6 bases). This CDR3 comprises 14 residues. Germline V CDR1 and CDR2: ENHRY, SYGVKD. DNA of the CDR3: TGTGCCATCAGTGCGGCGGGGGCTGATTCACCCCCCCACTTT. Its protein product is CAISAAGADSPPHF.

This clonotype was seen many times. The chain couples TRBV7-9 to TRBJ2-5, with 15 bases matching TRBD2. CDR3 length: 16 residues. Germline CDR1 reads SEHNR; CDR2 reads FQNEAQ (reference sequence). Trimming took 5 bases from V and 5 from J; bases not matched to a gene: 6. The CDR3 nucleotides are TGTGCCAGCAGCGCAAGGACTAGCGGGAGGGGTGAGACCCAGTACTTC. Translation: CASSARTSGRGETQYF.

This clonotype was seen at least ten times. The chain's CDR3 is CASSLGTVTDTQYF. The CDR3 DNA reads TGCGCCAGCAGCTTGGGGACAGTAACAGATACGCAGTATTTT. The rearrangement joins TRBV5-1 to TRBJ2-3, with a tentative D call TRBD1 (6 bases). Germline V gene sequence: CDR1 SGHRS, CDR2 YFSETQ. Trimming removed 0 bases at V and 3 bases at J, with 8 bases between. CDR3 length: 14 amino acids.

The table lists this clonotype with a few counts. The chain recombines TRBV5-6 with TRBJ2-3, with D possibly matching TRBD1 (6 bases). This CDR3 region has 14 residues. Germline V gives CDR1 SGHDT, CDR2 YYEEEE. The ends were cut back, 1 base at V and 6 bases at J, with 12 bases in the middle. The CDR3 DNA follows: TGTGCCAGCAGCTTGTTTAGTCAGGGGGATACGCAGTATTTT. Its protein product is CASSLFSQGDTQYF.

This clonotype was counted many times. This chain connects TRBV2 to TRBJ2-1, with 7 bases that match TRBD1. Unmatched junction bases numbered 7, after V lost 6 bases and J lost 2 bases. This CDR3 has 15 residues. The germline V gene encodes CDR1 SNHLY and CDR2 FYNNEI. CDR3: CASSPDRVPYNEQFF. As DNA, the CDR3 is TGTGCCAGCAGCCCAGACAGGGTCCCCTACAATGAGCAGTTCTTC.

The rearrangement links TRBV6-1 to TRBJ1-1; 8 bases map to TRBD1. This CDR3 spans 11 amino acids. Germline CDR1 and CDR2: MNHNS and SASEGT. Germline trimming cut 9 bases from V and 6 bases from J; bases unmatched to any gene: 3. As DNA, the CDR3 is TGTGCCAGACAGGGGGAGTCTGAAGCTTTCTTT. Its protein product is CARQGESEAFF.

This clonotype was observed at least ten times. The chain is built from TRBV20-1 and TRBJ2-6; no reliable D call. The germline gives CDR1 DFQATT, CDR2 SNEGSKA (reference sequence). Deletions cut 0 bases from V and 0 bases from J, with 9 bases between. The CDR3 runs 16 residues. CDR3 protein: CSARDEVVSGANVLTF. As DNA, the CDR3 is TGCAGTGCTAGAGATGAGGTGGTCTCTGGGGCCAACGTCCTGACTTTC.

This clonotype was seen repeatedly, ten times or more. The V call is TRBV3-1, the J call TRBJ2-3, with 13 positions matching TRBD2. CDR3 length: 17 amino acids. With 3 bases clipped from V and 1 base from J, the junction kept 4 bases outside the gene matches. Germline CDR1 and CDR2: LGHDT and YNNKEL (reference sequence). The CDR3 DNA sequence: TGTGCCAGCAGCCACCCCGGACTAGCGGGAGGCACAGATACGCAGTATTTT. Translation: CASSHPGLAGGTDTQYF.

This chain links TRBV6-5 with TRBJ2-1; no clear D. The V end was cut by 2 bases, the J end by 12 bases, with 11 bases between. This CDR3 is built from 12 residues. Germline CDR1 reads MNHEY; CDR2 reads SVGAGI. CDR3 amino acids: CASSYPDVAQFF. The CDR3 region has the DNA TGTGCCAGCAGTTACCCGGACGTAGCGCAGTTCTTC.

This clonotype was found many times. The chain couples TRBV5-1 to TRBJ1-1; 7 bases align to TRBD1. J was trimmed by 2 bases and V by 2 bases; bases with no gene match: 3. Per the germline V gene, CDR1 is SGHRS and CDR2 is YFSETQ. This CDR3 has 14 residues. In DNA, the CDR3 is TGCGCCAGCAGCTTTGACAGGGCCAACACTGAAGCTTTCTTT. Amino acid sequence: CASSFDRANTEAFF.